What follows are 26 T cell receptor beta chains derived from one specimen sequenced in a study of response to subunit inactivated influenza vaccine. TCRdb reprocessed the RT-PCR reads via MiXCR and lists one record per CDR3 protein. The repertoire consists of about 530,000 distinct CDR3 sequences, with 10% to 15% occurring once and the leading ten covering 10% to 15%. The sequencing here drew on PBMCs from blood, taken roughly 6 weeks after vaccination. These receptors all come from a man aged 45 to 65 who received an inactivated influenza vaccine.

The V gene is TRBV15, the J gene TRBJ1-1; a weak D match, TRBD1 (5 bases). The CDR3 has 14 amino acids. The germline V and J ends were trimmed by 4 bases and 1 base, with 10 bases remaining between them. Per the germline V gene, CDR1 is LNHNV and CDR2 is YYDKDF (reference sequence). In DNA, the CDR3 is TGTGCCACCAGCACTGGGACCGAGAACACTGAAGCTTTCTTT. This codes for CATSTGTENTEAFF.

This clonotype appeared a few times. The chain links TRBV29-1 to TRBJ2-1; no firm D call. This CDR3 contains 14 residues. Germline lookup yields CDR1 SQVTM and CDR2 ANQGSEA. V lost 1 base, J lost 3 bases, and 10 bases lay in between. Here the CDR3 reads CSVEGLNYYNEQFF. CDR3 coding DNA: TGCAGCGTTGAAGGGCTAAACTACTACAATGAGCAGTTCTTC.

This clonotype was detected many times. The J gene is TRBJ2-1, the V gene TRBV5-1; 8 bases map to TRBD1. V was clipped by 1 base and J by 5 bases; unmatched bases: 2. This CDR3 is 14 amino acids long. Germline V gene data show CDR1 as SGHRS and CDR2 as YFSETQ. In DNA form, the CDR3 reads TGCGCCAGCAGCTTGTCGGGACAGGACAATGAGCAGTTCTTC. This encodes CASSLSGQDNEQFF. Full variable domain (outside the CDR3, taken from reference TRBV5-1 and TRBJ2-1): KAGVTQTPRYLIKTRGQQVTLSCSPISGHRSVSWYQQTPGQGLQFLFEYFSETQRNKGNFPGRFSGRQFSNSRSEMNVSTLELGDSALYLCASSLSGQDNEQFFGPGTRLTVL.

The chain uses TRBV2 and TRBJ2-5, with 7 nucleotides matching TRBD2. Germline trimming cut 8 bases from V and 1 base from J; bases unmatched to any gene: 4. This CDR3 contains 13 residues. Germline V gives CDR1 SNHLY, CDR2 FYNNEI. The CDR3 loop reads CASASGGQETQYF. In nucleotides, the CDR3 is TGTGCCAGCGCGTCGGGGGGCCAAGAGACCCAGTACTTC.

This clonotype showed up just a few times. This chain links TRBV7-2 with TRBJ2-3; D unresolved. Germline lookup yields CDR1 SGHTA and CDR2 FQGNSA. The CDR3 covers 16 residues. Trimming stripped 1 base from V and 6 bases from J, with 17 bases between. As DNA, the CDR3 is TGTGCCAGCAGCTTAGTATTTCGGGTGGGTGCGGATACGCAGTATTTT. It translates to CASSLVFRVGADTQYF.

The V gene is TRBV12-3 or TRBV12-4, the J gene TRBJ2-5, with TRBD1 identical over 7 bases. V was pared by 6 bases and J by 8 bases, with 9 bases of the junction left unmatched. There are 13 residues in the CDR3. This CDR3 reads CASSSPGQSTQYF. The CDR3 DNA sequence: TGTGCCAGCAGCTCTCCGGGACAGTCCACCCAGTACTTC.

The table lists this clonotype with a few counts. This sequence joins TRBV12-3 or TRBV12-4 and TRBJ2-3; D perhaps matches TRBD1 (6 bases). The ends were cut back, 6 bases at V and 3 bases at J, with 16 bases in the middle. This CDR3 has 15 amino acids. The CDR3 DNA is TGTGCCAGCAGAGCAGGGGTGGCGGTAACAGATACGCAGTATTTT. Translated, it gives CASRAGVAVTDTQYF.

The chain carries TRBV7-2 and TRBJ2-1; 8 nucleotides agree with TRBD2. Per the germline V gene, CDR1 is SGHTA and CDR2 is FQGNSA. The CDR3 extends over 16 amino acids. J lost 0 bases, V lost 5 bases, and 6 bases had no gene match. The CDR3 region is CASSGGLVGSYNEQFF. The CDR3 coding sequence is TGTGCCAGCAGCGGGGGACTAGTTGGCTCCTACAATGAGCAGTTCTTC.

In its sample, this clonotype was seen a few times. The chain combines TRBV6-1 with TRBJ2-3; possibly TRBD2 for D (5 bases). V lost 2 bases and J lost 0, with 9 bases in between. The CDR3 is 15 residues long. The V gene's germline CDR1 is MNHNS and CDR2 SASEGT. CDR3 sequence reads: CASSEWRTSTDTQYF. CDR3 in DNA: TGTGCCAGCAGTGAATGGCGGACTAGCACAGATACGCAGTATTTT.

This clonotype was detected ten times or more. This chain connects TRBV15 to TRBJ2-2, with 11 nucleotides matching TRBD1. This CDR3 is 17 amino acids long. V lost 5 bases to trimming and J lost 0 bases; unmatched junction nucleotides: 5. Germline V gene sequence: CDR1 LNHNV, CDR2 YYDKDF (reference sequence). For the CDR3, the DNA is TGTGCCACCAGCGCGGGACAGGGGGTGGCGAACACCGGGGAGCTGTTTTTT. It codes for CATSAGQGVANTGELFF.

This clonotype has only a few counts. The chain recombines TRBV20-1 with TRBJ2-7; weak D call: TRBD1 (6 bases). The germline V and J ends were trimmed by 3 bases and 6 bases, with 18 bases remaining between them. Germline CDR1 is DFQATT and CDR2 is SNEGSKA (reference sequence). The CDR3 consists of 14 residues. The CDR3 coding sequence is TGCAGTGCTAGCGCTCCCCAGGGGTATCGCGAGCAGTACTTC. Its protein is CSASAPQGYREQYF.

In this sample, this clonotype turned up a few times. The V call is TRBV20-1, the J call TRBJ1-1, with unresolved D. Trimming removed 6 bases at V and 8 bases at J, with 16 bases between. Looked up from germline, CDR1 is DFQATT and CDR2 is SNEGSKA (reference sequence). The CDR3 loop spans 12 amino acids. This CDR3 is CSAAPRSEEAFF. The CDR3 DNA reads as TGCAGTGCCGCGCCCAGGTCCGAAGAAGCTTTCTTT.

This clonotype was detected only a few times. V is TRBV29-1 and J is TRBJ1-1; D gene ambiguous. Trimming removed 5 bases at V and 1 base at J, with 5 bases between. This CDR3 has 11 amino acids. Germline CDR1 and CDR2: SQVTM and ANQGSEA. This CDR3 reads CSVIRNTEAFF. The CDR3 coding sequence is TGCAGCGTTATCAGGAACACTGAAGCTTTCTTT. Looking up the rest from reference TRBV29-1 and TRBJ1-1 gives the full variable domain: SAVISQKPSRDICQRGTSLTIQCQVDSQVTMMFWYRQQPGQSLTLIATANQGSEATYESGFVIDKFPISRPNLTFSTLTVSNMSPEDSSIYLCSVIRNTEAFFGQGTRLTVV.

The chain joins TRBV20-1 to TRBJ2-2; a possible D gene is TRBD2 (6 bases). The CDR3 runs to 15 residues. From germline, CDR1 is DFQATT and CDR2 SNEGSKA (reference sequence). The V and J ends lost 4 bases and 3 bases respectively, with 15 bases between them. CDR3 region: CSANAGSGDTGELFF. The CDR3 DNA is TGCAGTGCTAATGCGGGTAGCGGAGACACCGGGGAGCTGTTTTTT.

This clonotype turned up a few times. The genes are TRBV18 and TRBJ1-1; weak D call: TRBD1 (5 bases). V was clipped by 0 bases and J by 3 bases, with 8 bases between them. The CDR3 length is 14 residues. Germline values: CDR1 KGHSH, CDR2 LQKENI. CDR3 in amino acids: CASSPPGRHTEAFF. Here the CDR3 DNA reads TGTGCCAGCTCACCACCGGGGCGGCACACTGAAGCTTTCTTT. Based on the CDR3 plus reference TRBV18 and TRBJ1-1, the full variable domain is NAGVMQNPRHLVRRRGQEARLRCSPMKGHSHVYWYRQLPEEGLKFMVYLQKENIIDESGMPKERFSAEFPKEGPSILRIQQVVRGDSAAYFCASSPPGRHTEAFFGQGTRLTVV.

In its sample, this clonotype was seen a few times. This chain uses TRBV4-3 with TRBJ2-1, with D perhaps TRBD1 (5 bases). CDR3 size: 14 residues. The germline V and J ends were trimmed by 4 bases and 4 bases, with 11 bases remaining between them. Germline V lookup: CDR1 LGHNA, CDR2 YSLEER. This CDR3 reads CASSPIDSYNEQFF. CDR3 DNA sequence: TGCGCCAGCAGCCCAATTGACAGTTACAATGAGCAGTTCTTC.

This clonotype was seen a handful of times. This chain connects TRBV2 to TRBJ2-1; D is perhaps TRBD1 (6 bases). Germline CDR1 is SNHLY and CDR2 is FYNNEI. Deletions cut 4 bases from V and 3 bases from J, with 16 bases between. There are 16 residues in the CDR3. The CDR3 coding sequence is TGTGCCAGCAGTGCCCTCTCCTGGGACAACTACAATGAGCAGTTCTTC. Protein: CASSALSWDNYNEQFF. Complete variable domain (other parts from reference TRBV2 and TRBJ2-1): EPEVTQTPSHQVTQMGQEVILRCVPISNHLYFYWYRQILGQKVEFLVSFYNNEISEKSEIFDDQFSVERPDGSNFTLKIRSTKLEDSAMYFCASSALSWDNYNEQFFGPGTRLTVL.

The table lists this clonotype with a few counts. This chain uses TRBV28 with TRBJ2-3; weak D call: TRBD1 (6 bases). Trimming cost V 3 bases and J 0 bases, with 10 bases left between them. CDR1 and CDR2 (germline): MDHEN, SYDVKM. CDR3 size: 15 residues. CDR3 in amino acids: CASSFQDRSTDTQYF. In DNA, the CDR3 is TGTGCCAGCAGTTTCCAGGACAGAAGCACAGATACGCAGTATTTT.

In this sample, this clonotype turned up a few times. The V gene is TRBV20-1, the J gene TRBJ1-2; 8 bases line up with TRBD1. CDR3 length equals 15 residues. The ends lost 0 bases at V and 7 bases at J; junction bases unmatched: 10. CDR1 DFQATT and CDR2 SNEGSKA come from the germline V gene (reference sequence). The CDR3 DNA follows: TGCAGTGCTAGAGAATCACGGCAGGGGGCGGGTGGCTACACCTTC. Its translation is CSARESRQGAGGYTF.

This clonotype was detected only a few times. V gene TRBV5-1 combines with J gene TRBJ2-5; either TRBD1 or TRBD2 may supply D (6 bases each). The V and J ends lost 4 bases and 4 bases respectively, with 17 bases between them. In germline, CDR1 is SGHRS, CDR2 YFSETQ. CDR3 length equals 15 residues. Here the CDR3 DNA reads TGCGCCAGCAGCCGAGGTGGGGGGCCGATAGAGACCCAGTACTTC. Translation: CASSRGGGPIETQYF.

This clonotype was detected many times. The chain is built from TRBV7-2 and TRBJ2-3, with 7 bases that match TRBD2. Germline CDR1 is SGHTA and CDR2 is FQGNSA. V lost 3 bases and J lost 2; bases outside the gene matches: 5. The CDR3 is made up of 15 amino acids. This CDR3 reads CASSFAAGFTDTQYF. For the CDR3, the DNA is TGTGCCAGCAGCTTTGCAGCGGGGTTCACAGATACGCAGTATTTT.

The table lists this clonotype with many counts. The V gene is TRBV12-3 or TRBV12-4, the J gene TRBJ1-6; D remains unclear. CDR3 length equals 13 residues. With 7 bases removed from V and 10 bases from J, the gap between germline ends came to 14 bases. CDR3 in amino acids: CASTYSLGSPLHF. The CDR3 DNA reads as TGTGCCAGCACCTACTCCCTGGGGTCACCCCTCCACTTT.

This chain connects TRBV27 to TRBJ2-3, with a weak D call TRBD2 (5 bases). Germline V gives CDR1 MNHEY, CDR2 SMNVEV (reference sequence). V lost 5 bases, J lost 1 base, and 16 bases lay in between. The CDR3 runs to 16 residues. CDR3 sequence reads: CASSNLALGGTDTQYF. The CDR3, as DNA: TGTGCCAGCAGTAATCTAGCCCTTGGAGGCACAGATACGCAGTATTTT.

J is TRBJ2-1 and V is TRBV4-1; D is undetermined. The CDR3 has 17 residues. CDR1 and CDR2 (germline): MGHRA, YSYEKL. V lost 3 bases and J 7 bases, leaving 22 bases between the germline ends. The CDR3 sequence: CASSQLPSAESINEQFF. DNA of the CDR3: TGCGCCAGCAGCCAGTTGCCGTCTGCGGAGAGTATTAATGAGCAGTTCTTC.

This clonotype was observed a handful of times. J is TRBJ1-2 and V is TRBV5-6; D is undetermined. V dropped 0 bases and J dropped 6 bases, with 6 bases sitting between them. Per the germline V gene, CDR1 is SGHDT and CDR2 is YYEEEE. The CDR3 has 12 residues. CDR3 nucleotide sequence: TGTGCCAGCAGCTTGGAGGCTCATGGCTACACCTTC. Residues: CASSLEAHGYTF.

The sample holds a few counts of this clonotype. The chain joins TRBV5-6 to TRBJ2-3; 10 bases are shared with TRBD2. CDR1 SGHDT and CDR2 YYEEEE come from the germline V gene. This CDR3 is 17 amino acids long. The V segment lost 4 bases and the J segment 6 bases; nucleotides outside the gene matches: 14. In nucleotides, the CDR3 is TGTGCCAGCAGCCCGACGACTAGCGGGTGGGGCGGGGATACGCAGTATTTT. It yields the protein CASSPTTSGWGGDTQYF.